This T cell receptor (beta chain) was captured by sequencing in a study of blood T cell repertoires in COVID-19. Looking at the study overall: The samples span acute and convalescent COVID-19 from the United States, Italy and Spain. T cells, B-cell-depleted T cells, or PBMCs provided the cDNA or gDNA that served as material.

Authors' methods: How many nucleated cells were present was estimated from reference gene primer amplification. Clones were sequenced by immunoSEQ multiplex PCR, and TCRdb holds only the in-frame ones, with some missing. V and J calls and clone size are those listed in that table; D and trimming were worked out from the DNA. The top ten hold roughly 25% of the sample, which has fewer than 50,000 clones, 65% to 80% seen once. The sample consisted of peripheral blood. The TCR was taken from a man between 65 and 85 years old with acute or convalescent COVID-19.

CDR3 region: CASSLLTGHNQPQHF. The CDR3 bases are TGTGCCAGCAGCTTATTAACAGGCCACAATCAGCCCCAGCATTTT. V and J are TRBV7-2 and TRBJ1-5, with D perhaps TRBD1 (5 bases). Trimming took off 2 bases at V and 3 bases at J, with 11 bases between the two ends. CDR3 length equals 15 residues. From germline, CDR1 is SGHTA and CDR2 FQGNSA.